Listed here are 23 T cell receptor beta chains from one sample, sequenced in a study of blood T cell repertoires in COVID-19. Measured with immunoSEQ multiplex PCR; TCRdb has only the in-frame clones, and not every one. The top ten hold approximately 4.4% of the sample, which has about 120,000 clones, 85% to 90% seen once. The material sequenced was peripheral blood. These receptors came from a woman aged 50 to 65 with acute or convalescent COVID-19.

The V gene is TRBV5-1, the J gene TRBJ1-1; 9 bases are shared with TRBD1. This CDR3 has 14 residues. Germline lookup yields CDR1 SGHRS and CDR2 YFSETQ. The trim removed 3 bases at V and 5 bases at J, leaving 5 bases unmatched. The DNA for the CDR3 is TGCGCCAGCAGCTCTTGGACAGGGGTGACTGAAGCTTTCTTT. Its translation is CASSSWTGVTEAFF.

The V call is TRBV18, the J call TRBJ2-6; the match to TRBD1 covers 8 bases. Germline values: CDR1 KGHSH, CDR2 LQKENI. The CDR3 spans 17 residues. V shed 3 bases, J shed 2 bases, and the junction held 6 bases outside the gene matches. As DNA, the CDR3 is TGTGCCAGCTCACCGGTCCAGACAGGGGCTGGGGCCAACGTCCTGACTTTC. It specifies CASSPVQTGAGANVLTF. Full variable domain (rest looked up from reference TRBV18 and TRBJ2-6): NAGVMQNPRHLVRRRGQEARLRCSPMKGHSHVYWYRQLPEEGLKFMVYLQKENIIDESGMPKERFSAEFPKEGPSILRIQQVVRGDSAAYFCASSPVQTGAGANVLTFGAGSRLTVL.

The V and J genes are TRBV7-3 and TRBJ1-1; D unclear. Germline V CDR1 and CDR2: SGHTA, FQGTGA. CDR3 length equals 15 residues. The V end lost 5 bases, the J end lost 0 bases, and 13 bases lay between the germline ends. The CDR3 here is CASSPLSGMNTEAFF. DNA of the CDR3: TGTGCCAGCAGCCCATTGTCGGGGATGAACACTGAAGCTTTCTTT. Drawing the rest from reference TRBV7-3 and TRBJ1-1, the complete variable domain is GAGVSQTPSNKVTEKGKYVELRCDPISGHTALYWYRQSLGQGPEFLIYFQGTGAADDSGLPNDRFFAVRPEGSVSTLKIQRTERGDSAVYLCASSPLSGMNTEAFFGQGTRLTVV.

The chain couples TRBV19 to TRBJ2-1; 7 nucleotides match TRBD1. This CDR3 is 14 amino acids long. CDR1 LNHDA and CDR2 SQIVND come from the germline V gene (reference sequence). With V trimmed by 2 bases and J by 7 bases, 5 bases remained unmatched. The DNA of the CDR3 is TGTGCCAGTAGTATATTAGGGGGCGGGAATGAGCAGTTCTTC. This translates into CASSILGGGNEQFF.

The chain combines TRBV12-5 with TRBJ2-7; D perhaps matches TRBD1 (5 bases). V lost 2 bases to trimming and J lost 4 bases, with 12 bases between them. The CDR3 spans 14 residues. The germline CDR1 and CDR2 sequences are LGHNT and FRNRAP. CDR3 residues: CASGLTETVYEQYF. CDR3 DNA: TGTGCTAGTGGTTTGACCGAGACAGTTTACGAGCAGTACTTC.

The chain combines TRBV7-9 with TRBJ2-5; maybe TRBD2 (5 bases). The V and J ends lost 3 bases and 1 base respectively, with 9 bases between them. The CDR3 consists of 14 residues. Germline loops: CDR1 SEHNR, CDR2 FQNEAQ (reference sequence). The CDR3 coding sequence is TGTGCCAGCAGCTTCTCGGGGAGCCAAGAGACCCAGTACTTC. Its translation: CASSFSGSQETQYF.

The chain joins TRBV2 to TRBJ2-7, with 9 bases fitting TRBD2. In germline, CDR1 is SNHLY, CDR2 FYNNEI. Trimming at V came to 7 bases and at J to 5 bases, leaving 12 bases not matched to a gene. The CDR3 spans 15 residues. The chain's CDR3 is CASTQRASGVHEQYF. The CDR3 nucleotides read TGTGCCAGCACCCAAAGGGCTAGCGGGGTACACGAGCAGTACTTC.

The V and J genes are TRBV7-2 and TRBJ1-2; 9 bases match TRBD1. The CDR3 loop spans 15 amino acids. Germline V gives CDR1 SGHTA, CDR2 FQGNSA. J gave up 5 bases and V 4 bases, and 8 bases lay outside the gene matches. The CDR3 is CASSSVRTGEYGYTF. Written as DNA, the CDR3 is TGTGCCAGCAGCTCAGTGAGGACAGGGGAGTATGGCTACACCTTC. Full variable domain (rest looked up from reference TRBV7-2 and TRBJ1-2): GAGVSQSPSNKVTEKGKDVELRCDPISGHTALYWYRQSLGQGLEFLIYFQGNSAPDKSGLPSDRFSAERTGGSVSTLTIQRTQQEDSAVYLCASSSVRTGEYGYTFGSGTRLTVV.

V and J are TRBV7-9 and TRBJ1-2, with 8 nucleotides matching TRBD1. From germline, CDR1 is SEHNR and CDR2 FQNEAQ (reference sequence). The CDR3 totals 12 residues. V gave up 4 bases and J gave up 6 bases; unmatched junction bases: 1. The CDR3 coding sequence is TGTGCCAGCAGCTCACAGGGGGATGGCTACACCTTC. This translates into CASSSQGDGYTF.

The chain links TRBV5-6 to TRBJ1-6, with D possibly TRBD1 on 5 matching bases. Trimming stripped 5 bases from V and 9 bases from J, with 15 bases between. Germline values: CDR1 SGHDT, CDR2 YYEEEE. The CDR3 contains 14 residues. The CDR3 region is CASRLRDMGSPLHF. CDR3 DNA sequence: TGTGCCAGCAGACTCAGGGATATGGGTTCACCCCTCCACTTT.

The rearrangement joins TRBV29-1 to TRBJ1-1, with D unresolved. CDR1 SQVTM and CDR2 ANQGSEA come from the germline V gene. This CDR3 has 12 amino acids. V lost 7 bases and J 5 bases, leaving 14 bases between the germline ends. The CDR3 bases are TGCAGCGCCGGGGATACGAGGACTGAAGCTTTCTTT. This gives the protein CSAGDTRTEAFF.

This chain uses TRBV2 with TRBJ1-6; 9 nucleotides agree with TRBD1. V was pared by 8 bases and J by 9 bases, with 8 bases of the junction left unmatched. This CDR3 has 14 residues. CDR1 and CDR2 (germline): SNHLY, FYNNEI. DNA for the CDR3: TGTGCCAGCGGGCCGGGACAGGGAACTTCACCCCTCCACTTT. The encoded protein is CASGPGQGTSPLHF.

V usage is TRBV7-3 and J usage is TRBJ1-2; D might be TRBD1 (6 bases). The CDR3 covers 17 residues. The ends were cut back, 2 bases at V and 0 bases at J, with 16 bases in the middle. Germline V CDR1 and CDR2: SGHTA, FQGTGA. The CDR3 loop reads CASSLGGTTLSNYGYTF. The CDR3 nucleotides read TGTGCCAGCAGCTTAGGTGGGACAACCCTTTCTAACTATGGCTACACCTTC.

V is TRBV9 and J is TRBJ2-7, with TRBD2 matching over 8 bases. The germline gives CDR1 SGDLS, CDR2 YYNGEE. CDR3 length: 13 residues. Losses at the gene ends were 6 bases for V and 7 bases for J; bases not matched to a gene: 9. CDR3 in amino acids: CASNPGGPGEQYF. The CDR3 bases are TGTGCCAGCAACCCGGGAGGGCCGGGGGAGCAGTACTTC.

This chain uses TRBV7-3 with TRBJ1-2; D remains ambiguous. The CDR3 has 14 amino acids. Deletions cut 5 bases from V and 2 bases from J, with 12 bases between. Germline V CDR1 and CDR2: SGHTA, FQGTGA. CDR3 residues: CASSPSGANYGYTF. CDR3 sequence (DNA): TGTGCCAGCAGCCCATCGGGTGCGAACTATGGCTACACCTTC.

The rearrangement joins TRBV4-1 to TRBJ1-5; D is uncertain. CDR3 length equals 13 residues. Trimming stripped 4 bases from V and 8 bases from J, with 12 bases between. CDR1 is MGHRA, CDR2 YSYEKL, per germline. CDR3 DNA: TGCGCCAGCAGCCTTGGGCCGTTGGAGCCCCAGCATTTT. This translates into CASSLGPLEPQHF.

The genes are TRBV7-8 and TRBJ1-3; 7 positions agree with TRBD1. Per the germline V gene, CDR1 is SGHVS and CDR2 is FQNEAQ. The CDR3 totals 17 residues. The V gene end was trimmed by 5 bases and the J gene end by 3 bases; junction bases not matched to a gene: 13. This chain's CDR3 is CASSPHLEGANGNTIYF. CDR3 sequence (DNA): TGTGCCAGCAGCCCGCATTTGGAGGGGGCTAATGGAAACACCATATATTTT.

This rearrangement joins TRBV19 to TRBJ2-1, with 8 bases aligning to TRBD2. Germline V gene lookup returns CDR1 LNHDA and CDR2 SQIVND (reference sequence). V lost 0 bases to trimming and J lost 0 bases; unmatched junction nucleotides: 4. The CDR3 is 17 residues long. The CDR3 region has the DNA TGTGCCAGTAGTATAGAAGCTAGCGGGCGCTCCTACAATGAGCAGTTCTTC. It yields the protein CASSIEASGRSYNEQFF.

This clone was observed once. The junction shows a germline mismatch at one end, possibly a read error. This rearrangement joins TRBV7-7 to TRBJ2-5; D ambiguous. The CDR3 is made up of 14 amino acids. Germline V gene lookup returns CDR1 SSHAT and CDR2 FNYEAQ (reference sequence). CDR3 amino acids: CASSTRDTQETQYF. CDR3 in DNA: TGTGCTAGCAGCACCAGAGACACCCAAGAGACCCAGTACTTC.

This clone was seen only a few times. The chain has TRBV5-1 and TRBJ1-2; D call uncertain. CDR3 length: 13 residues. Germline CDR1 and CDR2: SGHRS and YFSETQ. The germline V and J ends were trimmed by 4 bases and 7 bases, with 14 bases remaining between them. The CDR3 DNA reads as TGCGCCAGCAGCGCCGGACCGGAGGGTGGCTACACCTTC. As protein: CASSAGPEGGYTF.

J is TRBJ1-4 and V is TRBV5-1, with 7 positions matching TRBD1. The CDR3 length is 15 residues. Germline lookup yields CDR1 SGHRS and CDR2 YFSETQ. V shed 4 bases and J 2 bases; nucleotides not matched to a gene: 5. DNA for the CDR3: TGCGCCAGCAGCCCCCAGGGGGTTACTAATGAAAAACTGTTTTTT. Residues: CASSPQGVTNEKLFF.

The V and J genes are TRBV9 and TRBJ2-2, with a weak D call TRBD2 (5 bases). CDR3 size: 14 residues. With 5 bases removed from V and 2 bases from J, the gap between germline ends came to 10 bases. Germline V lookup: CDR1 SGDLS, CDR2 YYNGEE. The CDR3 region has the DNA TGTGCCAGCAGAATCAGCGGTAACACCGGGGAGCTGTTTTTT. Protein sequence: CASRISGNTGELFF.

Points on this clone: A read error may produce the germline difference seen at one junction end. The V call is TRBV7-6, the J call TRBJ2-3; 7 nucleotides align to TRBD1. Germline CDR1 is SGHVS and CDR2 is FNYEAQ. The CDR3 consists of 17 residues. CDR3 residues: CASSLASGTERTDTQYF. The CDR3 region has the DNA TGTGCCAGCAGTTTAGCGTCCGGGACAGAGCGCACAGATACGCAGTATTTT.